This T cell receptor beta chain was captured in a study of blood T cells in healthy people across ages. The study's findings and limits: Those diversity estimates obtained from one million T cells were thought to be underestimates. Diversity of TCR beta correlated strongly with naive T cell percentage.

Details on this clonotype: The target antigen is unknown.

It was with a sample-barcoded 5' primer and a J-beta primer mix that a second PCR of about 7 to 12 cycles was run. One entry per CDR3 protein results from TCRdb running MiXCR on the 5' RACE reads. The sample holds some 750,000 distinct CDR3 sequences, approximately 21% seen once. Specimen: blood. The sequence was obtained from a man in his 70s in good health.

CDR3 amino acids: CASSPRDRVSDGYTF. In DNA, the CDR3 is TGTGCCAGCAGTCCCCGGGACAGGGTTAGCGATGGCTACACCTTC. V and J are TRBV12-3 or TRBV12-4 and TRBJ1-2, with 9 bases lining up with TRBD1. The J segment lost 6 bases and the V segment lost 5 bases, leaving 10 bases of the junction unmatched. The length of the CDR3 is 15 residues.